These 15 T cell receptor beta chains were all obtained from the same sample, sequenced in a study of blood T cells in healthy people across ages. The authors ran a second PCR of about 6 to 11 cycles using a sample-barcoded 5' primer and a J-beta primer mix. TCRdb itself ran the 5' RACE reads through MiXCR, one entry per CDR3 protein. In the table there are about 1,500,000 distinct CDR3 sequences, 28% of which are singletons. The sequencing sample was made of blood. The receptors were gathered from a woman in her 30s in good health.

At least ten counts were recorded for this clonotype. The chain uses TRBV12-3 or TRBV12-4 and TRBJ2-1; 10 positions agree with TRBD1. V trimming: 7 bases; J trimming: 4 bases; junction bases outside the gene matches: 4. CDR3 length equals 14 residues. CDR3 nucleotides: TGTGCCAGCACCCCGGGACAGGGGTACAATGAGCAGTTCTTC. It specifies CASTPGQGYNEQFF.

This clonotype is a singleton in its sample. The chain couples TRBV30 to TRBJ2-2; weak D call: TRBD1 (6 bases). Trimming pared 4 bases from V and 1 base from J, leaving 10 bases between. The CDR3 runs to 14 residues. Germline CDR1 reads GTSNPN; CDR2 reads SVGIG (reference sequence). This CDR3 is CAWNPTGNTGELFF. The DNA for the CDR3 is TGTGCCTGGAACCCGACAGGGAACACCGGGGAGCTGTTTTTT. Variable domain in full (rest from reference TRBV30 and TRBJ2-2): SQTIHQWPATLVQPVGSPLSLECTVEGTSNPNLYWYRQAAGRGLQLLFYSVGIGQISSEVPQNLSASRPQDRQFILSSKKLLLSDSGFYLCAWNPTGNTGELFFGEGSRLTVL.

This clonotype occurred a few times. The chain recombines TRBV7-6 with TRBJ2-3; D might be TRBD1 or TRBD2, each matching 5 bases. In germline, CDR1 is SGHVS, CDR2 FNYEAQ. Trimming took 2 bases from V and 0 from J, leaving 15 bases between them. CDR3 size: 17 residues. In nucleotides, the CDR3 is TGTGCCAGCAGCTTAAGGGCGCCGGGACCTAGCACAGATACGCAGTATTTT. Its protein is CASSLRAPGPSTDTQYF.

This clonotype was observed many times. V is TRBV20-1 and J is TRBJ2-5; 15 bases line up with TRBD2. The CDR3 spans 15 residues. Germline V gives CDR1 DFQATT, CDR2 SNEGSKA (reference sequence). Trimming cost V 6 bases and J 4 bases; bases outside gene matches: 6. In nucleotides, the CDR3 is TGCAGTGCCGCGACGGGACTAGCGGGGGGAGAGACCCAGTACTTC. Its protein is CSAATGLAGGETQYF.

The CDR3 nucleotides are TGCGCCAGCAGCCAAGCTTATGCAGGAAACTATGGCTACACCTTC. Protein: CASSQAYAGNYGYTF. The chain couples TRBV4-1 to TRBJ1-2; no firm D call. Trimming pared 1 base from V and 2 bases from J, leaving 11 bases between. Looked up from germline, CDR1 is MGHRA and CDR2 is YSYEKL. This CDR3 is 15 amino acids long.

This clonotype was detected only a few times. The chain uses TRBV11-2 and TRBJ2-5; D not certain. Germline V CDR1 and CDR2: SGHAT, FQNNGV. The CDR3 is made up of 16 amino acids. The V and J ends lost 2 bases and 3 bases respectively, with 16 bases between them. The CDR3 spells CASSLIAWGSKETQYF. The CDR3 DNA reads TGTGCCAGCAGCTTAATCGCTTGGGGATCCAAAGAGACCCAGTACTTC.

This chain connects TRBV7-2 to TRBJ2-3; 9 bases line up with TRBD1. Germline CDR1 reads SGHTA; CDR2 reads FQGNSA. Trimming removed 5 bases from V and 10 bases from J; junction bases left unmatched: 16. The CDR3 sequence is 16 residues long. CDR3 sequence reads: CASSPDPGQGLHAQYF. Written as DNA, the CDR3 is TGTGCCAGCAGCCCAGACCCGGGACAGGGCCTACACGCGCAGTATTTT.

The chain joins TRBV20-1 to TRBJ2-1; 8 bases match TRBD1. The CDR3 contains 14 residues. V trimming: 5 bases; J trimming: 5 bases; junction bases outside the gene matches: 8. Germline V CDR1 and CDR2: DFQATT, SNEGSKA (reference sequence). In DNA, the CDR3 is TGCAGTGCTCGAAGGACAGGGCTCCACAATGAGCAGTTCTTC. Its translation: CSARRTGLHNEQFF.

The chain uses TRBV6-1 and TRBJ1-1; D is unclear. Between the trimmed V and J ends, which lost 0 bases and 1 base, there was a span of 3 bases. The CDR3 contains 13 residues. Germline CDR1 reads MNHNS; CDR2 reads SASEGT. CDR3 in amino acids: CASSEARNTEAFF. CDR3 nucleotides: TGTGCCAGCAGTGAAGCGCGGAACACTGAAGCTTTCTTT.

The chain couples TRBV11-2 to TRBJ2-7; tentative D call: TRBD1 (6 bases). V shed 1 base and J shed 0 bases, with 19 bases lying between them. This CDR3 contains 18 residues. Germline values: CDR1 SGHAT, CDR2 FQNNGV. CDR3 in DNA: TGTGCCAGCAGCTTAGGGCTTTTGGGGGCTCCGAGCTCCTACGAGCAGTACTTC. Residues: CASSLGLLGAPSSYEQYF.

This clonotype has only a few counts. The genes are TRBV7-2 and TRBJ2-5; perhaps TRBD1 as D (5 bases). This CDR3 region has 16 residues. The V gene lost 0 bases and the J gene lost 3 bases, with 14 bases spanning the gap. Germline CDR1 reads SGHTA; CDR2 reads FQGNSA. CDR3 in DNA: TGTGCCAGCAGCTTAGCGGCAGGGCTAACGAAAGAGACCCAGTACTTC. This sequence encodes CASSLAAGLTKETQYF.

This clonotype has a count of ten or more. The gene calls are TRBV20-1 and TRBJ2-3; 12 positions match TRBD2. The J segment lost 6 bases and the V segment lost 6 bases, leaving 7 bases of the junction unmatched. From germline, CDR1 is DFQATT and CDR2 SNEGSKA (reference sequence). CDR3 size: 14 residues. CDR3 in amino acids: CSAQGLAGSDTQYF. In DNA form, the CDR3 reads TGCAGTGCCCAAGGACTAGCGGGGTCGGATACGCAGTATTTT.

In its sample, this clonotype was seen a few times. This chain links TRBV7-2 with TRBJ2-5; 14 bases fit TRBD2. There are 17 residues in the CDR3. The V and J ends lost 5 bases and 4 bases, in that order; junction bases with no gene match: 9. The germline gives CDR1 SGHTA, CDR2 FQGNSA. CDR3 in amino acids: CASSQVGLAGGSETQYF. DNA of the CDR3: TGTGCCAGCAGCCAAGTCGGACTAGCGGGGGGATCAGAGACCCAGTACTTC.

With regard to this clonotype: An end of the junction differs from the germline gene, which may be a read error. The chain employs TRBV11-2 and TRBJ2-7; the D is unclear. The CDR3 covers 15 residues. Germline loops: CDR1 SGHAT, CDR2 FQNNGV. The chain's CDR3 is CASSNSHLQAYEEYF. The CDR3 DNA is TGTGCCAGCAGCAATTCTCACCTACAAGCCTACGAGGAGTACTTC. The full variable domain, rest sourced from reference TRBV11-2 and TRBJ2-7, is EAGVAQSPRYKIIEKRQSVAFWCNPISGHATLYWYQQILGQGPKLLIQFQNNGVVDDSQLPKDRFSAERLKGVDSTLKIQPAKLEDSAVYLCASSNSHLQAYEEYFGPGTRLTVT.

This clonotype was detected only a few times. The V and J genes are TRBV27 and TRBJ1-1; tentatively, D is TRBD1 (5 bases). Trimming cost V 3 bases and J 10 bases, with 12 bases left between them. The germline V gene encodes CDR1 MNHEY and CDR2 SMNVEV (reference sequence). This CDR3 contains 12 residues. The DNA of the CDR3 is TGTGCCAGCAGTTTGCGGGCCGGGACAGCTTTCTTT. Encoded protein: CASSLRAGTAFF.